This TCR beta chain was documented in a study of blood T cell repertoires in COVID-19. The CDR3 contains 14 residues. Germline V gives CDR1 LNHDA, CDR2 SQIVND (reference sequence). Trimming removed 3 bases from V and 6 bases from J; junction bases left unmatched: 7. As handled by the study authors: Using reference gene primer amplification, nucleated cell counts were estimated. Clones were sequenced by immunoSEQ multiplex PCR, and TCRdb holds only the in-frame ones, with some missing. V and J calls and clone size are copied from that table; D and trimming were computed from the DNA. The table includes some 460,000 clones, around 90% detected once.

Material for sequencing was PBMCs or T cells enriched from blood (not recorded which). The chain employs TRBV19 and TRBJ2-7, with 8 nucleotides matching TRBD1. This clonotype was obtained from a woman aged 18-29 years with acute COVID-19. The chain's CDR3 is CASSIGQGITEQYF. The CDR3 DNA is TGTGCCAGTAGTATCGGACAGGGCATAACCGAGCAGTACTTC.